The clone carrying this TCR beta chain showed up just once. Its specificity is not known. This sample was included in a study of T cell responses to AZD1222 COVID-19 vaccine. Findings and limits, study-wide: Only after the peak T cell response were repertoires sampled. Reportedly, close to half of spike-specific TCRs are directed against unmutated variant regions.

Clones were read by immunoSEQ multiplex PCR, and TCRdb kept only the in-frame ones, dropping some. The table shows around 120,000 clones, with 87% occurring only once. Material: peripheral blood, obtained 28 days after the second AZD1222 dose. The TCR comes from an adult who received the AZD1222 COVID-19 vaccine.

The CDR3 loop reads CASSQGAVRDSVKTFF. The DNA of the CDR3 is TGCGCCAGCAGCCAAGGGGCAGTTCGGGACAGCGTGAAAACTTTCTTT. This chain connects TRBV4-3 to TRBJ1-1; 7 positions agree with TRBD1. The CDR3 has 16 amino acids. The trim removed 1 base at V and 12 bases at J, leaving 17 bases unmatched. The V gene's germline CDR1 is LGHNA and CDR2 YSLEER.